The 28 T cell receptor beta chains below all came from one sample that was sequenced in a study of T cell responses to AZD1222 COVID-19 vaccine. Sequencing used immunoSEQ multiplex PCR; TCRdb keeps in-frame clones, though not all of them. This table has about 110,000 clones, less than 95% appearing once. Here the sequenced sample was peripheral blood, taken 28 days after the second AZD1222 dose. These receptors were obtained from an adult who received the AZD1222 COVID-19 vaccine.

The chain employs TRBV27 and TRBJ2-2; D not certain. V lost 4 bases to trimming and J lost 5 bases, with 2 bases between them. This CDR3 region has 11 residues. Per germline, CDR1 MNHEY and CDR2 SMNVEV (reference sequence). The CDR3 nucleotides read TGTGCCAGCAGTTCGACCGGGGAGCTGTTTTTT. It encodes CASSSTGELFF.

The CDR3 DNA is TGTGCCAGCAGTCAGGCCGGGGGCCCGGATGGCTACACCTTC. Protein sequence: CASSQAGGPDGYTF. This chain links TRBV2 with TRBJ1-2; TRBD1 might be the D (6 bases). This CDR3 has 14 residues. Per the germline V gene, CDR1 is SNHLY and CDR2 is FYNNEI. With 5 bases removed from V and 6 bases from J, the gap between germline ends came to 16 bases.

This clone was seen a few times. V is TRBV19 and J is TRBJ1-5; D unclear. V was pared by 0 bases and J by 6 bases, with 18 bases between. The CDR3 loop spans 17 amino acids. Germline CDR1 LNHDA, CDR2 SQIVND (reference sequence). CDR3 loop: CASSIEASSGVGQPQHF. CDR3 sequence (DNA): TGTGCCAGTAGTATAGAAGCCAGCAGCGGTGTCGGTCAGCCCCAGCATTTT. Full variable domain (outside the CDR3, taken from reference TRBV19 and TRBJ1-5): DGGITQSPKYLFRKEGQNVTLSCEQNLNHDAMYWYRQDPGQGLRLIYYSQIVNDFQKGDIAEGYSVSREKKESFPLTVTSAQKNPTAFYLCASSIEASSGVGQPQHFGDGTRLSIL.

This chain uses TRBV7-2 with TRBJ1-1, with D possibly matching TRBD1 (6 bases). This CDR3 is built from 13 residues. V gave up 4 bases and J gave up 7 bases, with 13 bases separating them. CDR1 is SGHTA, CDR2 FQGNSA, per germline. The CDR3 loop is CASSSQGYGEAFF. The CDR3 bases are TGTGCCAGCAGCTCACAGGGCTATGGTGAAGCTTTCTTT.

The rearrangement uses TRBV3-1 (or the pseudogene TRBV3-2) and TRBJ1-3, with 10 bases fitting TRBD1. The CDR3 consists of 18 residues. CDR1 and CDR2 from the germline V gene are LGHDT and YNNKEL (reference sequence). J gave up 0 bases and V 1 base, and 6 bases lay outside the gene matches. This CDR3 is CASSQATGGSISGNTIYF. The DNA for the CDR3 is TGTGCCAGCAGCCAAGCGACAGGGGGCTCGATCTCTGGAAACACCATATATTTT.

This chain uses TRBV9 with TRBJ1-5; 10 nucleotides match TRBD1. V dropped 3 bases and J dropped 2; count of bases not matched to a gene: 5. Per the germline V gene, CDR1 is SGDLS and CDR2 is YYNGEE. This CDR3 is built from 16 residues. DNA of the CDR3: TGTGCCAGCAGCGACCGGACAGGGGGTGGCAATCAGCCCCAGCATTTT. It is translated as CASSDRTGGGNQPQHF.

The rearrangement joins TRBV20-1 to TRBJ2-2; D ambiguous. Germline CDR1 is DFQATT and CDR2 is SNEGSKA (reference sequence). Trimming cost V 3 bases and J 0 bases, with 14 bases left between them. The CDR3 totals 16 residues. The CDR3 bases are TGCAGTGCTAGTCAGCCGCTTCTGGCGAACACCGGGGAGCTGTTTTTT. Protein product: CSASQPLLANTGELFF.

This clone was seen a single time. The J gene is TRBJ2-2, the V gene TRBV15; D possibly corresponds to TRBD2 (5 bases). V lost 0 bases and J lost 3, with 11 bases in between. This CDR3 has 16 amino acids. Germline loops: CDR1 LNHNV, CDR2 YYDKDF (reference sequence). The CDR3 DNA follows: TGTGCCACCAGCAGAGAGGAGGACGGGCACACCGGGGAGCTGTTTTTT. The encoded protein is CATSREEDGHTGELFF.

The chain combines TRBV7-8 with TRBJ1-2; 9 nucleotides align to TRBD1. This CDR3 spans 17 amino acids. Germline V gene lookup returns CDR1 SGHVS and CDR2 FQNEAQ. Trimming cost V 4 bases and J 4 bases; bases outside gene matches: 13. This chain's CDR3 is CASSSRGTGLNAYGYTF. The CDR3 DNA sequence: TGTGCCAGCAGCTCGCGGGGGACAGGGTTAAATGCCTATGGCTACACCTTC. The variable domain in full, with the rest retrieved from reference TRBV7-8 and TRBJ1-2, is GAGVSQSPRYKVAKRGQDVALRCDPISGHVSLFWYQQALGQGPEFLTYFQNEAQLDKSGLPSDRFFAERPEGSVSTLKIQRTQQEDSAVYLCASSSRGTGLNAYGYTFGSGTRLTVV.

The chain employs TRBV4-3 and TRBJ2-2; 11 bases are a match to TRBD2. V was pared by 4 bases and J by 1 base, with 2 bases of the junction left unmatched. The CDR3 is 16 amino acids. Germline assignment: CDR1 LGHNA and CDR2 YSLEER. DNA for the CDR3: TGCGCCAGCAGCCTAGGACTAGCGGGGAACACCGGGGAGCTGTTTTTT. It specifies CASSLGLAGNTGELFF.

This chain links TRBV6-5 with TRBJ2-1; 8 nucleotides agree with TRBD1. This CDR3 comprises 15 residues. Unmatched junction bases numbered 8, after V lost 6 bases and J lost 4 bases. Germline loops: CDR1 MNHEY, CDR2 SVGAGI. The CDR3: CASSPDRGGYNEQFF. CDR3 sequence (DNA): TGTGCCAGCAGCCCCGACAGGGGCGGTTACAATGAGCAGTTCTTC.

The chain carries TRBV6-2 or TRBV6-3 and TRBJ2-5, with no clear D. Germline lookup yields CDR1 MNHEY and CDR2 SVGEGT. Trimming left V 5 bases short and J 4 bases short, with 5 bases between. The CDR3 is 11 amino acids. This CDR3 reads CASSVGETQYF. The CDR3 bases are TGTGCCAGCAGTGTGGGAGAGACCCAGTACTTC.

This rearrangement joins TRBV30 to TRBJ1-2; D is unclear. The CDR3 has 14 residues. The V end lost 0 bases, the J end lost 4 bases, and 12 bases lay between the germline ends. From germline, CDR1 is GTSNPN and CDR2 SVGIG (reference sequence). The CDR3 coding sequence is TGTGCCTGGAGTGTACTGGGAATTGGCTATGGCTACACCTTC. It specifies CAWSVLGIGYGYTF.

The gene calls are TRBV19 and TRBJ2-2, with TRBD1 identical over 8 bases. The germline V gene encodes CDR1 LNHDA and CDR2 SQIVND (reference sequence). The CDR3 has 15 residues. The V gene end was trimmed by 10 bases and the J gene end by 6 bases; junction bases not matched to a gene: 13. The CDR3 reads CATTFPTGAAGELFF. CDR3 bases: TGTGCCACTACCTTCCCGACAGGGGCAGCCGGGGAGCTGTTTTTT.

V usage is TRBV6-5 and J usage is TRBJ1-6; D uncertain. The CDR3 sequence is 15 residues long. Trimming stripped 0 bases from V and 8 bases from J, with 11 bases between. Germline V CDR1 and CDR2: MNHEY, SVGAGI. CDR3 sequence (DNA): TGTGCCAGCAGTTACTCTGGCCGGGCAGATTCACCCCTCCACTTT. Its protein is CASSYSGRADSPLHF.

This chain links TRBV15 with TRBJ1-5; 8 bases match TRBD1. The CDR3 runs to 14 residues. Trimming took 8 bases from V and 2 from J; bases not matched to a gene: 5. Germline CDR1 reads LNHNV; CDR2 reads YYDKDF (reference sequence). The CDR3: CATGQGWGNQPQHF. CDR3 nucleotide sequence: TGTGCCACCGGACAGGGTTGGGGCAATCAGCCCCAGCATTTT. Looking up the rest from reference TRBV15 and TRBJ1-5 gives the full variable domain: DAMVIQNPRYQVTQFGKPVTLSCSQTLNHNVMYWYQQKSSQAPKLLFHYYDKDFNNEADTPDNFQSRRPNTSFCFLDIRSPGLGDTAMYLCATGQGWGNQPQHFGDGTRLSIL.

J is TRBJ1-3 and V is TRBV5-4; the match to TRBD1 covers 7 bases. The V gene's germline CDR1 is SGHNT and CDR2 YYREEE (reference sequence). The CDR3 runs to 16 residues. V lost 1 base, J lost 4 bases, and 8 bases stayed unmatched. The CDR3 loop reads CASSLLGRTGGNTIYF. CDR3 nucleotides: TGTGCCAGCAGCTTGTTAGGGCGGACAGGAGGAAACACCATATATTTT.

The J gene is TRBJ2-7, the V gene TRBV9; D is unresolved. V was shortened by 1 base and J by 5 bases, with 16 bases between the two germline ends. Germline V gene lookup returns CDR1 SGDLS and CDR2 YYNGEE. CDR3 length: 15 residues. The CDR3 reads CASSVNPDHSHEQYF. The CDR3 DNA reads TGTGCCAGCAGCGTAAACCCCGATCATTCGCACGAGCAGTACTTC.

This chain joins TRBV5-5 and TRBJ1-3, with D unresolved. Germline-derived CDR1 and CDR2 are SGHKS and YYEKEE (reference sequence). CDR3 size: 14 residues. V was trimmed by 3 bases and J by 4 bases, leaving 11 bases between them. This chain's CDR3 is CASSYDISGNTIYF. The CDR3 DNA follows: TGTGCCAGCAGCTATGACATCAGCGGAAACACCATATATTTT.

The gene calls are TRBV19 and TRBJ2-7, with 7 bases lining up with TRBD1. This CDR3 spans 14 amino acids. V trimming: 7 bases; J trimming: 7 bases; junction bases outside the gene matches: 13. Germline lookup yields CDR1 LNHDA and CDR2 SQIVND (reference sequence). The CDR3, as DNA: TGTGCCAGTATGGCCGGGACAGAACTACGAGAGCAGTACTTC. It yields the protein CASMAGTELREQYF.

The V call is TRBV27, the J call TRBJ2-6; D unresolved. From germline, CDR1 is MNHEY and CDR2 SMNVEV (reference sequence). V shed 6 bases and J shed 1 base, with 4 bases lying between them. This CDR3 comprises 13 residues. For the CDR3, the DNA is TGTGCCAGCAGATGGTCTGGGGCCAACGTCCTGACTTTC. Protein: CASRWSGANVLTF.

The chain recombines TRBV11-2 with TRBJ2-7; D is unresolved. Germline CDR1 SGHAT, CDR2 FQNNGV. The V end was cut by 0 bases, the J end by 3 bases, with 9 bases between. The CDR3 is 14 residues long. The CDR3 DNA is TGTGCCAGCAGCTTAGATGGGTTGGACTACGAGCAGTACTTC. It encodes CASSLDGLDYEQYF. Full variable domain (remainder filled in from reference TRBV11-2 and TRBJ2-7): EAGVAQSPRYKIIEKRQSVAFWCNPISGHATLYWYQQILGQGPKLLIQFQNNGVVDDSQLPKDRFSAERLKGVDSTLKIQPAKLEDSAVYLCASSLDGLDYEQYFGPGTRLTVT.

This clone has a handful of counts. The chain couples TRBV18 to TRBJ2-7, with TRBD1 matching over 9 bases. This CDR3 has 15 residues. Germline CDR1 KGHSH, CDR2 LQKENI. V gave up 3 bases and J gave up 7 bases; unmatched junction bases: 10. The CDR3 loop reads CASSPSGQGLGEQYF. The CDR3 nucleotides read TGTGCCAGCTCACCTAGCGGACAGGGGCTTGGAGAGCAGTACTTC.

The chain links TRBV4-1 to TRBJ1-2; D perhaps matches TRBD1 (5 bases). Germline loops: CDR1 MGHRA, CDR2 YSYEKL. V was clipped by 6 bases and J by 6 bases, with 20 bases between them. The CDR3 is made up of 15 amino acids. The CDR3 protein is CASRPAGPLYDGYTF. CDR3 nucleotides: TGCGCCAGCAGGCCCGCGGGGCCCCTTTATGATGGCTACACCTTC.

The chain employs TRBV9 and TRBJ2-7; 8 bases are shared with TRBD1. Germline assignment: CDR1 SGDLS and CDR2 YYNGEE. V was pared by 0 bases and J by 0 bases, with 5 bases of the junction left unmatched. The CDR3 sequence is 16 residues long. In nucleotides, the CDR3 is TGTGCCAGCAGCGTAGGGGCAGGGGGCCCCTCCTACGAGCAGTACTTC. It encodes CASSVGAGGPSYEQYF.

The chain carries TRBV29-1 and TRBJ1-2, with D perhaps TRBD1 (6 bases). CDR3 size: 13 residues. Germline CDR1 reads SQVTM; CDR2 reads ANQGSEA. Between the trimmed V and J ends, which lost 6 bases and 6 bases, there was a span of 17 bases. The CDR3 DNA sequence: TGCAGCGTAGGGACGGGGGGCGCGGATGGCTACACCTTC. Encoded protein: CSVGTGGADGYTF.

The V call is TRBV18, the J call TRBJ2-1, with unresolved D. This CDR3 has 16 amino acids. Per the germline V gene, CDR1 is KGHSH and CDR2 is LQKENI. The V and J ends lost 3 bases and 3 bases respectively, with 15 bases between them. CDR3 region: CASSPGVRLGYNEQFF. In DNA form, the CDR3 reads TGTGCCAGCTCACCCGGAGTGCGGCTGGGCTACAATGAGCAGTTCTTC. The variable domain in full, completed from reference TRBV18 and TRBJ2-1, reads NAGVMQNPRHLVRRRGQEARLRCSPMKGHSHVYWYRQLPEEGLKFMVYLQKENIIDESGMPKERFSAEFPKEGPSILRIQQVVRGDSAAYFCASSPGVRLGYNEQFFGPGTRLTVL.

This clone was seen just once. This chain connects TRBV19 to TRBJ2-1; perhaps TRBD2 as D (5 bases). The V and J ends lost 4 bases and 10 bases respectively, with 14 bases between them. CDR3 length: 13 amino acids. Germline lookup yields CDR1 LNHDA and CDR2 SQIVND (reference sequence). In DNA, the CDR3 is TGTGCCAGTAGTACCCAGCTTCGAGGGGAGCAGTTCTTC. As protein: CASSTQLRGEQFF.